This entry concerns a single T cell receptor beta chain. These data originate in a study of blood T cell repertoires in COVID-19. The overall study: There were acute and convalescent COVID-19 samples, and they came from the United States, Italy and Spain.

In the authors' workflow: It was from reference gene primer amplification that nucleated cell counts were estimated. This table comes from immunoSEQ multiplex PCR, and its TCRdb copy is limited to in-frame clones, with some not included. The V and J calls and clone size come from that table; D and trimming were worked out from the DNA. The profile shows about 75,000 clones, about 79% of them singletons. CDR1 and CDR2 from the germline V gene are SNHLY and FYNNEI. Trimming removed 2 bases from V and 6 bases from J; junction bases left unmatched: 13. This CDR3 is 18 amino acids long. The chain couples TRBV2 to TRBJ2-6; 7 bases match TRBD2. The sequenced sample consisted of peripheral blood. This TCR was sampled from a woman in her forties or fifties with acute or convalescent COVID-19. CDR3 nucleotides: TGTGCCAGCAGTGAACCTGGGAGGGGTTTGAGCTCGGCCAACGTCCTGACTTTC. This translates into CASSEPGRGLSSANVLTF.